This T cell receptor beta chain was recorded in a study of cytotoxic CD8 clonotypes in ibrutinib-treated CLL. Trimming cost V 7 bases and J 7 bases; bases outside gene matches: 11. From germline, CDR1 is SGHTA and CDR2 FQGNSA. This CDR3 spans 16 amino acids. TCRdb's copy holds only in-frame clones and misses some; the assay was immunoSEQ multiplex PCR. The profile shows tens of thousands of clones, roughly 69% of them singletons. The chain is built from TRBV7-2 and TRBJ2-1, with 12 bases that match TRBD1. The sequence derives from a human donor with chronic lymphocytic leukemia. Sample: PBMCs, taken after 12 months of ibrutinib treatment. The CDR3 bases are TGTGCCAGCACCCGACGGGGGACAGGGGGCGGGAATGAGCAGTTCTTC. It translates to CASTRRGTGGGNEQFF.